These T cell receptor beta chains were read from a single sample in a study of blood T cell repertoires in COVID-19. The repertoire was sequenced with immunoSEQ multiplex PCR; TCRdb's copy has only in-frame clones and lacks some. Here the sample spans 170,000 or so clones, 88% being singletons. The sequenced sample consisted of PBMCs or T cells enriched from blood (not recorded which). Receptors originate from a woman younger than 35 who had recovered from COVID-19. CDR3s include the opening cysteine and the closing phenylalanine or tryptophan. Fields, in order: J gene, V gene, D gene, CDR3 protein. D genes are given only for firm matches.

J gene: TRBJ1-3
V gene: TRBV30
D gene: -
CDR3 protein: CAWSMGRGSGNTIYF

J gene: TRBJ2-1
V gene: TRBV25-1
D gene: TRBD2
CDR3 protein: CASSEYLGLAKGNEQFF

J gene: TRBJ2-7
V gene: TRBV9
D gene: -
CDR3 protein: CASSTDTGSSYEQYF

J gene: TRBJ2-7
V gene: TRBV27
D gene: -
CDR3 protein: CASSFAGQPIIYEQYF

J gene: TRBJ1-2
V gene: TRBV28
D gene: -
CDR3 protein: CASSAGRGRGYTF

J gene: TRBJ1-1
V gene: TRBV7-3
D gene: TRBD1
CDR3 protein: CASTSRPDRGNTEAFF

J gene: TRBJ2-5
V gene: TRBV20-1
D gene: -
CDR3 protein: CSASGGVQETQYF

J gene: TRBJ2-7
V gene: TRBV20-1
D gene: TRBD2
CDR3 protein: CSASWGGEQYF

J gene: TRBJ1-2
V gene: TRBV5-5
D gene: -
CDR3 protein: CASSLGLGGSGYGYTF

J gene: TRBJ2-5
V gene: TRBV29-1
D gene: TRBD1
CDR3 protein: CSVRTGGQETQYF

J gene: TRBJ1-5
V gene: TRBV19
D gene: -
CDR3 protein: CASRNFYSNQPQHF

J gene: TRBJ1-3
V gene: TRBV27
D gene: -
CDR3 protein: CASSFTGSGNTIYF

J gene: TRBJ1-2
V gene: TRBV6-5
D gene: -
CDR3 protein: CASSRNGVNYGYTF

J gene: TRBJ1-2
V gene: TRBV6-6
D gene: -
CDR3 protein: CASSYTGEGYTF

J gene: TRBJ2-3
V gene: TRBV5-6
D gene: TRBD1
CDR3 protein: CASSFRQGSTDTQYF

J gene: TRBJ1-1
V gene: TRBV6-4
D gene: TRBD1
CDR3 protein: CASRPQATGQGRGTEAFF

J gene: TRBJ2-6
V gene: TRBV11-2
D gene: -
CDR3 protein: CASSLDLGPGANVLTF

J gene: TRBJ1-1
V gene: TRBV11-1
D gene: -
CDR3 protein: CASRSPTGMNTEAFF

J gene: TRBJ1-1
V gene: TRBV7-2
D gene: -
CDR3 protein: CASSYTGGGSTEAFF

J gene: TRBJ2-7
V gene: TRBV3-1/TRBV3-2
D gene: TRBD2
CDR3 protein: CASSQVGSGSQQYF

J gene: TRBJ2-7
V gene: TRBV2
D gene: -
CDR3 protein: CASSELNYEQYF

J gene: TRBJ2-1
V gene: TRBV5-1
D gene: -
CDR3 protein: CASSLRWSGENNEQFF

J gene: TRBJ2-1
V gene: TRBV28
D gene: -
CDR3 protein: CASSRREDYNEQFF

J gene: TRBJ1-1
V gene: TRBV5-1
D gene: -
CDR3 protein: CASSSSYTGLNTEAFF

J gene: TRBJ1-6
V gene: TRBV4-2
D gene: TRBD1
CDR3 protein: CASSQGQGYDNSPLHF

J gene: TRBJ2-3
V gene: TRBV5-1
D gene: -
CDR3 protein: CASSFSGQPSTDTQYF

J gene: TRBJ2-2
V gene: TRBV19
D gene: TRBD1
CDR3 protein: CASMRDRGIIGELFF

J gene: TRBJ2-5
V gene: TRBV5-5
D gene: -
CDR3 protein: CASSSPGGGSAETQYF

J gene: TRBJ1-1
V gene: TRBV2
D gene: -
CDR3 protein: CASSEVGLRAFF

J gene: TRBJ2-2
V gene: TRBV28
D gene: -
CDR3 protein: CASSLLTATGELFF

J gene: TRBJ2-5
V gene: TRBV10-2
D gene: -
CDR3 protein: CASRSPPPAAQETQYF

J gene: TRBJ2-7
V gene: TRBV27
D gene: -
CDR3 protein: CASSPFSSYEQYF

J gene: TRBJ1-1
V gene: TRBV25-1
D gene: -
CDR3 protein: CASRGQNTEAFF

J gene: TRBJ2-3
V gene: TRBV6-5
D gene: TRBD1
CDR3 protein: CASSWGTGSTDTQYF

J gene: TRBJ1-1
V gene: TRBV19
D gene: -
CDR3 protein: CACGTGNPRREAFF

J gene: TRBJ2-1
V gene: TRBV6-1
D gene: -
CDR3 protein: CASSEVQGTNEQFF

J gene: TRBJ2-1
V gene: TRBV5-4
D gene: TRBD2
CDR3 protein: CASSLTSGRSSYNEQFF

J gene: TRBJ1-5
V gene: TRBV19
D gene: TRBD1
CDR3 protein: CASSIGGQSNQPQHF

J gene: TRBJ1-4
V gene: TRBV2
D gene: -
CDR3 protein: CASRGAAVSEKLFF

J gene: TRBJ1-2
V gene: TRBV20-1
D gene: TRBD1
CDR3 protein: CSASPGTAYGYTF

J gene: TRBJ2-3
V gene: TRBV7-9
D gene: -
CDR3 protein: CAAQLGRTQYF

J gene: TRBJ1-2
V gene: TRBV27
D gene: -
CDR3 protein: CASSLSNGEGYGYTF

J gene: TRBJ2-1
V gene: TRBV3-1/TRBV3-2
D gene: TRBD2
CDR3 protein: CASSQEGTSGGAAQFF

J gene: TRBJ1-2
V gene: TRBV5-1
D gene: TRBD1
CDR3 protein: CASNPDRGGYGYTF

J gene: TRBJ2-1
V gene: TRBV21-1
D gene: -
CDR3 protein: CASSKPPAMASGRSSYNEQFF

J gene: TRBJ2-1
V gene: TRBV10-3
D gene: -
CDR3 protein: CAISPWESSYNEQFF

J gene: TRBJ1-2
V gene: TRBV7-9
D gene: -
CDR3 protein: CASSFRTAYGYTF

J gene: TRBJ1-2
V gene: TRBV3-1/TRBV3-2
D gene: -
CDR3 protein: CASSHHSTLNYGYTF

J gene: TRBJ1-2
V gene: TRBV7-9
D gene: TRBD1
CDR3 protein: CASSTTGLLGYTF

J gene: TRBJ1-1
V gene: TRBV6-2/TRBV6-3
D gene: -
CDR3 protein: CASSYSQLNTEAFF

J gene: TRBJ1-1
V gene: TRBV2
D gene: -
CDR3 protein: CATAQGPNTEAFF

J gene: TRBJ2-7
V gene: TRBV7-9
D gene: -
CDR3 protein: CASTTGTGTVSYEQYF

J gene: TRBJ2-1
V gene: TRBV18
D gene: TRBD1
CDR3 protein: CASSAGQVFDEQFF